Listed here is a single TCR beta chain. The antigen is undetermined. A second PCR of 7 to 11 cycles used a sample-barcoded 5' primer and a J-beta primer mix. Each cDNA molecule, via a template-switch adaptor with 12 random nucleotides, was tagged. TCRdb reprocessed the 5' RACE reads with MiXCR, giving one entry per CDR3 protein. The sample shows about a million distinct CDR3 sequences, just over 50% of them seen only once. The germline CDR1 and CDR2 sequences are SQVTM and ANQGSEA. The ends lost 6 bases at V and 6 bases at J; junction bases unmatched: 10. The CDR3 covers 13 residues. The sample belongs to a study of blood T cells in healthy people across ages. Study results and limitations: Researchers deemed the diversity estimates from one million T cells underestimates.

The receptor comes from a woman aged 60-75 years in good health. The genes are TRBV29-1 and TRBJ1-2; 7 positions agree with TRBD1. Sample: blood. CDR3 protein: CSVRQGDGDGYTF. CDR3 bases: TGCAGCGTGAGACAGGGAGACGGGGATGGCTACACCTTC.